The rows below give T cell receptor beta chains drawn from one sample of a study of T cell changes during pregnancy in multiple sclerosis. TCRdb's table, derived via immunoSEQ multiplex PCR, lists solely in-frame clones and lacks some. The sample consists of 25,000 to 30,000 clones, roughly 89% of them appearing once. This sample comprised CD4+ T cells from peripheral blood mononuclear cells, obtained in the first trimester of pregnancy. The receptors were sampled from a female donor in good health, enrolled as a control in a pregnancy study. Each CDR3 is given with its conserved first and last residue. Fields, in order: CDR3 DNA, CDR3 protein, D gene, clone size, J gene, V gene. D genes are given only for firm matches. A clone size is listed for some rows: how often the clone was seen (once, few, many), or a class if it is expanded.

TGTGCCAGTAGTATAGCCTCGGTCGGCGAGCAGTACTTC,CASSIASVGEQYF,-,-,TRBJ2-7,TRBV19
TGTGCCACCAGCAGAGCCGGGACAGGGAGTTGGGGCAATCAGCCCCAGCATTTT,CATSRAGTGSWGNQPQHF,TRBD1,-,TRBJ1-5,TRBV15
TGTGCTAGCAGCTCCCGACAGGGATCGGAGACCCAGTACTTC,CASSSRQGSETQYF,TRBD1,-,TRBJ2-5,TRBV7-7
TGCGCCAGCCCAAGGGGGCTAGCCACAGATACGCAGTATTTT,CASPRGLATDTQYF,TRBD1,-,TRBJ2-3,TRBV10-1
TGTGCCAGCAGTCCTGGACATGCCACTGAAGCTTTCTTT,CASSPGHATEAFF,-,-,TRBJ1-1,TRBV28
TGTGCCAGCTCACCACGTGAAGTATACAGTCGCGAAGCTTTCTTT,CASSPREVYSREAFF,-,-,TRBJ1-1,TRBV18
TGTGCCAGCAGCCTGGGACAGGGTGGAGATACGCAGTATTTT,CASSLGQGGDTQYF,TRBD1,-,TRBJ2-3,TRBV28
TGTGCCAGCTCACCACAGACAGGAACGATACAAGAGACCCAGTACTTC,CASSPQTGTIQETQYF,-,-,TRBJ2-5,TRBV18
TGTGCCAGCAGTCTACAGGGGGCGGGCACTGAAGCTTTCTTT,CASSLQGAGTEAFF,TRBD1,-,TRBJ1-1,TRBV28
TGCGCCAGCAGCTTACTAGCGGGAACACAAGAGACCCAGTACTTC,CASSLLAGTQETQYF,TRBD2,-,TRBJ2-5,TRBV5-1
TGTGCCAGCAGCTTACAGGGAAACACCGGGGAGCTGTTTTTT,CASSLQGNTGELFF,-,-,TRBJ2-2,TRBV11-2
TGTGCCAGCAGCTTAAATGTTGACAAGCAGTTCTTC,CASSLNVDKQFF,-,-,TRBJ2-1,TRBV7-3
TGTGCCAGCAGCTTACAAAATCAGCCCCAGCATTTT,CASSLQNQPQHF,-,-,TRBJ1-5,TRBV7-9
TGTGCCACCAGCCAGGGGGACTTCGAAGAGACCCAGTACTTC,CATSQGDFEETQYF,-,-,TRBJ2-5,TRBV15
TGTGCAAGTCGCTTAGAACCGGGACAGGCAAGATCCTTCTCTGGAAACACCATATATTTT,CASRLEPGQARSFSGNTIYF,-,-,TRBJ1-3,TRBV12-2
TGCGCCAGCAGCCAGGGGGCCGGAGGCAATGAGCAGTTCTTC,CASSQGAGGNEQFF,TRBD1,-,TRBJ2-1,TRBV5-1
TGTGCCAGCTCTGGGGGACAGCAAAATCAGCCCCAGCATTTT,CASSGGQQNQPQHF,TRBD1,-,TRBJ1-5,TRBV18
TGCGCCAGCAGCAAGGGAGACTACACAGATACGCAGTATTTT,CASSKGDYTDTQYF,-,-,TRBJ2-3,TRBV5-1
TGTGCCAGCAGGGGAGATGGTGAGCAGTTCTTC,CASRGDGEQFF,-,-,TRBJ2-1,TRBV7-9
TGTGCCAGCACCCAGACAGGGGCTAACACCGGGGAGCTGTTTTTT,CASTQTGANTGELFF,TRBD1,few,TRBJ2-2,TRBV2
TGTGCCACCAGCAGAGATTGGAGGGGCAATCAGCCCCAGCATTTT,CATSRDWRGNQPQHF,-,-,TRBJ1-5,TRBV15
TGTGCTAGTGGTAGAGGACAGGGGGATAGGGAGACCCAGTACTTC,CASGRGQGDRETQYF,TRBD1,-,TRBJ2-5,TRBV12-5
TGTGCCAGCAGCTTTAGCGGGACCAGCACAGATACGCAGTATTTT,CASSFSGTSTDTQYF,TRBD2,-,TRBJ2-3,TRBV7-2
TGTGCCAGTACGGGGGGAAACAAAAACATTCAGTACTTC,CASTGGNKNIQYF,TRBD2,once,TRBJ2-4,TRBV19
TGTGCCAGCGTAGCGGGGGGGCCACCTCCCAATGAGCAGTTCTTC,CASVAGGPPPNEQFF,TRBD2,-,TRBJ2-1,TRBV2
TGTGCCATCAGTGAAGGGGGTACAACTAATGAAAAACTGTTTTTT,CAISEGGTTNEKLFF,-,-,TRBJ1-4,TRBV10-3
TGTGCCTGGAGGGCCCGGGGGTTCCAAGAGACCCAGTACTTC,CAWRARGFQETQYF,-,-,TRBJ2-5,TRBV30